This TCR beta chain originates from a study of cytomegalovirus exposure and HLA in healthy donors. As for the study in general: The platform used for the 100 to 150 validation repertoires matched that of the 500 to 850 first-cohort repertoires, a later analysis reported. Notes on the study in general: According to the study, around 160 TCR beta chains were cytomegalovirus-associated. While the bulk of TCR sequences proved rare, some public TCRs turned up in many donors.

Germline V gene lookup returns CDR1 LNHDA and CDR2 SQIVND (reference sequence). V trimming: 9 bases; J trimming: 1 base; junction bases outside the gene matches: 4. This CDR3 has 13 residues. Remarks on this clone: Antigen unknown.

Sequenced by immunoSEQ multiplex PCR; TCRdb stores in-frame clones only, minus some. The sample holds some 130,000 clones; 70% to 85% are singletons and the top ten take 30%. The specimen was PBMCs. This chain connects TRBV19 to TRBJ1-1, with 8 bases lining up with TRBD1. The TCR comes from a man aged 25-40 years in good health and CMV-seropositive. The CDR3 reads CARIQGENTEAFF. The CDR3 nucleotides are TGTGCCAGGATACAGGGGGAGAACACTGAAGCTTTCTTT. The whole variable domain, filled in from reference TRBV19 and TRBJ1-1, reads DGGITQSPKYLFRKEGQNVTLSCEQNLNHDAMYWYRQDPGQGLRLIYYSQIVNDFQKGDIAEGYSVSREKKESFPLTVTSAQKNPTAFYLCARIQGENTEAFFGQGTRLTVV.